A selection of T cell receptor beta chains follows, all from one sample in a study of blood T cell repertoires in COVID-19. Sequenced by immunoSEQ multiplex PCR; TCRdb stores in-frame clones only, minus some. Of 80,000 to 130,000 clones in the sample, 86% were seen once. The sample consisted of PBMCs or T cells enriched from blood (not recorded which). Every receptor here comes from a woman aged 50 to 60 who had recovered from COVID-19. Each CDR3 is given with its conserved first and last residue. D genes are given only for firm matches. Size values are once, few and many counts, or a class for expanded clones, and some rows have none.

D gene	V gene	J gene	clone size	CDR3 DNA	CDR3 protein
.	TRBV19	TRBJ2-7	.	TGTGCCAGTAGTATCCAAAAGCATAGCTCCTACGAGCAGTACTTC	CASSIQKHSSYEQYF
TRBD2	TRBV28	TRBJ2-7	.	TGTGCCACCGCCGTTAGCGGGAGAAGGATCGAGCAGTACTTC	CATAVSGRRIEQYF
TRBD2	TRBV4-1	TRBJ2-7	.	TGCGCCAGCAGCCAAGATGAGGGGGAGCGGGAGATGGGATACGAGCAGTACTTC	CASSQDEGEREMGYEQYF
TRBD2	TRBV10-1	TRBJ2-1	.	TGCGCCAGCATGGCGTTATTAGCGGGAGCCTACAATGAGCAGTTCTTC	CASMALLAGAYNEQFF
TRBD2	TRBV19	TRBJ2-2	.	TGTGCCAGTAGCGGACTAGCGGGACTAACCGGGGAGCTGTTTTTT	CASSGLAGLTGELFF
.	TRBV9	TRBJ1-1	.	TGTGCCAGCAGCGTAGAAGGCAGGGCTGAAGCTTTCTTT	CASSVEGRAEAFF
.	TRBV6-5	TRBJ1-5	.	TGTGCCAGCACCGACCGACGGGGAAATCAGCCCCAGCATTTT	CASTDRRGNQPQHF
TRBD1	TRBV28	TRBJ1-5	.	TGTGCCAGCAGACCGGCGGGACAGCGCAATCAGCCCCAGCATTTT	CASRPAGQRNQPQHF
.	TRBV25-1	TRBJ2-2	.	TGTGCCAGCAGTGAAATTAGGGGGACCGGGGAGCTGTTTTTT	CASSEIRGTGELFF
.	TRBV7-2	TRBJ1-6	.	TGTGCCAGCAGCCCCGGGGGGCTTTATAATTCACCCCTCCACTTT	CASSPGGLYNSPLHF
TRBD1	TRBV10-2	TRBJ1-5	.	TGCGCCAGCAGTACAGGGGGCAATCAGCCCCAGCATTTT	CASSTGGNQPQHF
.	TRBV3-1/TRBV3-2	TRBJ2-1	.	TGTGCCAGCAGCCTCCGCCCGGGACAACCGTACAATGAGCAGTTCTTC	CASSLRPGQPYNEQFF
TRBD2	TRBV7-9	TRBJ2-5	.	TGTGCCAGCAGCCCGGGACTAGCGGGGGGGCTGGAAGAGACCCAGTACTTC	CASSPGLAGGLEETQYF
TRBD1	TRBV6-2/TRBV6-3	TRBJ2-7	once	TGTGCCAGCAGTCAAACAGGGGTCTACGAGCAGTACTTC	CASSQTGVYEQYF
TRBD1	TRBV27	TRBJ2-1	few	TGTGCCAGCAGTGCCCCGACAGGGGGCAGCAACAATGAGCAGTTCTTC	CASSAPTGGSNNEQFF
.	TRBV28	TRBJ2-3	few	TGTGCCAGCAGCACCCTAGCCTTCAGCACAGATACGCAGTATTTT	CASSTLAFSTDTQYF
.	TRBV5-1	TRBJ2-1	.	TGCGCCAGCAGCAGGAGCGGTACCCCCTACAATGAGCAGTTCTTC	CASSRSGTPYNEQFF
.	TRBV19	TRBJ1-1	.	TGTGCCAGTAGTATTCGGGGTGACACTGAAGCTTTCTTT	CASSIRGDTEAFF
TRBD2	TRBV9	TRBJ2-5	.	TGTGCCAGCAGCGCGACTAGCGGGAAAGAGACCCAGTACTTC	CASSATSGKETQYF
TRBD1	TRBV5-6	TRBJ1-2	.	TGTGCCAGCAGCGAAAAAACAGGGGGCCTGTACTATGGCTACACCTTC	CASSEKTGGLYYGYTF
TRBD2	TRBV9	TRBJ2-7	.	TGTGCCAGCAGCGTAGTGGGCGGGAGGGTCGACGAGCAGTACTTC	CASSVVGGRVDEQYF
.	TRBV5-1	TRBJ1-6	few	TGCGCCAGCAGCTTGGAAGGGACTACTCGGGGCAATTCACCCCTCCACTTT	CASSLEGTTRGNSPLHF
.	TRBV6-5	TRBJ2-7	.	TGTGCCAGCAGTTACGGCGGGGCTTTATCCTACGAGCAGTACTTC	CASSYGGALSYEQYF
TRBD2	TRBV28	TRBJ2-1	once	TGTGCCAGCAGTGACGGGACTAGCGGGAGTGGTAATGAGCAGTTCTTC	CASSDGTSGSGNEQFF
.	TRBV7-6	TRBJ1-4	.	TGTGCCAGCAGCCTAGACACGGGCAGGGCTAATGAAAAACTGTTTTTT	CASSLDTGRANEKLFF
TRBD1	TRBV12-5	TRBJ2-7	.	TGTGCTAGTGTCCCTCAAAGTGTCGTGACAGGGGGATTATCTTCGGACGAGCAGTACTTC	CASVPQSVVTGGLSSDEQYF
TRBD2	TRBV20-1	TRBJ2-1	.	TGCAGTGCTAGTGTTTTAGCGGGAGATTTCTATGAGCAGTTCTTC	CSASVLAGDFYEQFF
TRBD1	TRBV13	TRBJ1-6	.	TGTGCCAGCAGCCGCGGACAGGGGGCCGTTTCACCCCTCCACTTT	CASSRGQGAVSPLHF
TRBD1	TRBV27	TRBJ2-7	.	TGTGCCAGCAGGACTACAGGGGGCGTCTACGAGCAGTACTTC	CASRTTGGVYEQYF
.	TRBV5-5	TRBJ1-5	.	TGTGCCAGCAGCGACGCTGTTGGGGCGAGCAATCAGCCCCAGCATTTT	CASSDAVGASNQPQHF
.	TRBV6-5	TRBJ1-1	.	TGTGCCAGCACGCTTTTACAGCTGAACACTGAAGCTTTCTTT	CASTLLQLNTEAFF
.	TRBV11-3	TRBJ2-1	.	TGTGCCAGCAGCTTACTACCGTCCACTGGGACACAATACAATGAGCAGTTCTTC	CASSLLPSTGTQYNEQFF
.	TRBV27	TRBJ2-3	.	TGTGCCAGCAGTTTTAATATAGCGGCAGATACGCAGTATTTT	CASSFNIAADTQYF
TRBD2	TRBV24-1	TRBJ2-7	.	TGTGCCACCAGTGGATCAGCGGGATCTCCCGAGCAGTACTTC	CATSGSAGSPEQYF
.	TRBV30	TRBJ2-1	.	TGTGCCTGGAGTGTACCCCCTTACAGCTCCTACAATGAGCAGTTCTTC	CAWSVPPYSSYNEQFF
TRBD1	TRBV5-4	TRBJ1-1	.	TGTGCCAGCAGCTGGCCGACAGGGGTTAACACTGAAGCTTTCTTT	CASSWPTGVNTEAFF
TRBD1	TRBV5-1	TRBJ2-7	.	TGCGCCAGCAGCTGGCTCCCGGGACAGGGAGACGAGCAGTACTTC	CASSWLPGQGDEQYF
TRBD1	TRBV27	TRBJ2-6	.	TGTGCCAGCAGTTCCCCAGGGGGCTCTGGGGCCAACGTCCTGACTTTC	CASSSPGGSGANVLTF
.	TRBV29-1	TRBJ2-3	.	TGCAGCGTTGACGGATTAGCGGATCCGGGGACAGATACGCAGTATTTT	CSVDGLADPGTDTQYF
TRBD2	TRBV5-1	TRBJ2-5	once	TGCGCCAGCAGCTTGGTTGTTTTGGCTAGCGGGGCCCAAGAGACCCAGTACTTC	CASSLVVLASGAQETQYF
TRBD1	TRBV18	TRBJ2-2	few	TGTGCCAGCTCACCACAAGGGACAGGGTCTCTCGAGGCCGGGGAGCTGTTTTTT	CASSPQGTGSLEAGELFF
.	TRBV6-4	TRBJ2-3	.	TGTGCCAGCAGTGACCCCCAGAAGAAGTCTAGCACAGATACGCAGTATTTT	CASSDPQKKSSTDTQYF